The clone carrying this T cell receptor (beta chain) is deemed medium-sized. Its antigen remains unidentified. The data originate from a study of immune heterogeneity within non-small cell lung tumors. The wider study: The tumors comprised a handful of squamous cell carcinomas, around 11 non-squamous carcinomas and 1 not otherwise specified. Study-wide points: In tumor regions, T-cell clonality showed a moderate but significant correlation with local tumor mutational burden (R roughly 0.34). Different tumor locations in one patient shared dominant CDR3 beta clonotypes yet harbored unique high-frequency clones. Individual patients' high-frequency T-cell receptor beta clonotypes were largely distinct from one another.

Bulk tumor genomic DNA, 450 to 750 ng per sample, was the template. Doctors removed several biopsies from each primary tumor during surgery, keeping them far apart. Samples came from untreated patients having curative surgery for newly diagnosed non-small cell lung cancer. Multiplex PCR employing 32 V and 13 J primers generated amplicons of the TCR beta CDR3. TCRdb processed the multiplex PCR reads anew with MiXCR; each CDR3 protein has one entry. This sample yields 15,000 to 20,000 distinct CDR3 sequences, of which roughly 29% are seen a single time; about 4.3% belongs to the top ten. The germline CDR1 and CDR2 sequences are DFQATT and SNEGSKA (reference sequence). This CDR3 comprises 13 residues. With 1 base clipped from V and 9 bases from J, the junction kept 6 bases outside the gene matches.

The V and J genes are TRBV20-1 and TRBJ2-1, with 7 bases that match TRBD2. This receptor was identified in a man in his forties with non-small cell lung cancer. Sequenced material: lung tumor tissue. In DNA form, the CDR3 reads TGCAGTGCTAGAGGGACTAGATGGAGTGAGCAGTTCTTC. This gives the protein CSARGTRWSEQFF.